These 11 T cell receptor beta chains share one sample of origin, sequenced in a study of T cells expressing NK-cell markers. TCRdb reprocessed the 5' RACE reads and reports one entry per CDR3 protein, with no DNA. The clone table shows 550,000 to 600,000 distinct CDR3 sequences, with the ten largest holding roughly 3.6%. Sequenced sample: blood T cells: a sorted CD56 or NKG2C T cell subset, CD4+ or CD8+ T cells, or bulk PBMC T cells (not recorded which). These receptors were obtained from a young man in good health.

This chain links TRBV5-1 with TRBJ2-7; TCRdb selects TRBD1, and the lack of DNA leaves this call unchecked. This CDR3 has 16 residues. In germline, CDR1 is SGHRS, CDR2 YFSETQ. The CDR3 region is CASSLGDPGGYYEQYF.

This chain links TRBV6-5 with TRBJ2-3; the D call from TCRdb, TRBD2, cannot be confirmed without DNA. The germline V gene has CDR1 MNHEY and CDR2 SVGAGI. The CDR3 loop spans 14 amino acids. CDR3 residues: CASSYREITDTQYF.

This chain joins TRBV12-3 or TRBV12-4 and TRBJ2-1; TCRdb designates TRBD1, a call that cannot be tested without DNA. The CDR3 loop spans 13 amino acids. The CDR3 loop is CASSASLPGEQFF.

The chain joins TRBV29-1 to TRBJ2-4; the TRBD1 assignment by TCRdb is unverifiable without DNA. This CDR3 is 14 amino acids long. CDR1 SQVTM and CDR2 ANQGSEA come from the germline V gene. CDR3 region: CSVGTGGAKNIQYF.

The chain couples TRBV28 to TRBJ1-2; there is no DNA to check the TCRdb D call of TRBD1. The CDR3 runs 14 residues. CDR1 is MDHEN, CDR2 SYDVKM, per germline. The CDR3 region is CASSSGGQNYGYTF.

J is TRBJ2-1 and V is TRBV7-3; the TRBD1 assignment by TCRdb is unverifiable without DNA. Germline CDR1 is SGHTA and CDR2 is FQGTGA. The CDR3 has 15 amino acids. The chain's CDR3 is CASSSGVTQISEQFF.

CDR3: CASSLFRGQGVETQYF. The chain uses TRBV27 and TRBJ2-5; as DNA is missing, the TRBD1 call by TCRdb cannot be tested. Germline V gene sequence: CDR1 MNHEY, CDR2 SMNVEV (reference sequence). This CDR3 has 16 residues.

The CDR3 spells CASRPLGQGSYEQYF. The chain recombines TRBV6-1 with TRBJ2-7; TCRdb designates TRBD1, a call that cannot be tested without DNA. The CDR3 extends over 15 amino acids. From germline, CDR1 is MNHNS and CDR2 SASEGT.

This sequence joins TRBV20-1 and TRBJ2-4. Germline values: CDR1 DFQATT, CDR2 SNEGSKA (reference sequence). This CDR3 is built from 14 residues. CDR3 amino acids: CSATVDSVLDIQYF.

The gene calls are TRBV19 and TRBJ2-1; TCRdb calls TRBD2, which cannot be checked without DNA. CDR3 length equals 15 residues. Germline loops: CDR1 LNHDA, CDR2 SQIVND (reference sequence). This CDR3 is CASNQRTEGNNEQFF.

The chain has TRBV28 and TRBJ2-3; TCRdb's D call, TRBD2, is unchecked because there is no DNA. The germline V gene encodes CDR1 MDHEN and CDR2 SYDVKM. The CDR3 is 13 amino acids. This CDR3 reads CANQGLHTDTQYF.